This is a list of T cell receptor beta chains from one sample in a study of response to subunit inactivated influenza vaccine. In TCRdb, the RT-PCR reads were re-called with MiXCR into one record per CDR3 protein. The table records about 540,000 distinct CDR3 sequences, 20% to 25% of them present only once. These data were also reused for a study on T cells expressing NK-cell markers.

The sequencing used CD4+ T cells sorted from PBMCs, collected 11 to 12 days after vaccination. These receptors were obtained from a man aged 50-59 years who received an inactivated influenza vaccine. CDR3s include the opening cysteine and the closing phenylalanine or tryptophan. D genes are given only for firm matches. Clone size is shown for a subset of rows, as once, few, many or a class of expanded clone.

CDR3aa: CASSEAVLSTPTYEHYF; CDR3nt: TGTGCCAGCAGTGAAGCTGTTCTTTCCACGCCAACCTACGAGCACTACTTC; d_gene: -; v_gene: TRBV2; abundance: -; j_gene: TRBJ2-7
CDR3aa: CSARPRGTGELFF; CDR3nt: TGCAGTGCTAGACCTCGAGGTACCGGGGAGCTGTTTTTT; d_gene: -; v_gene: TRBV20-1; abundance: few; j_gene: TRBJ2-2
CDR3aa: CSVEEQGTYEQYF; CDR3nt: TGCAGCGTTGAAGAACAGGGTACCTACGAGCAGTACTTC; d_gene: -; v_gene: TRBV29-1; abundance: few; j_gene: TRBJ2-7
CDR3aa: CASSRDFFSDYGYTF; CDR3nt: TGTGCCAGCAGCCGGGACTTTTTTAGCGACTATGGCTACACCTTC; d_gene: -; v_gene: TRBV5-5; abundance: -; j_gene: TRBJ1-2
CDR3aa: CSVREDRNTEAFF; CDR3nt: TGCAGCGTCCGTGAGGACAGGAACACTGAAGCTTTCTTT; d_gene: -; v_gene: TRBV29-1; abundance: many; j_gene: TRBJ1-1
CDR3aa: CASSGQGRETQYF; CDR3nt: TGTGCCAGCAGCGGACAAGGACGTGAGACCCAGTACTTC; d_gene: -; v_gene: TRBV7-8; abundance: -; j_gene: TRBJ2-5
CDR3aa: CASSQTTRTLYGYTF; CDR3nt: TGTGCCAGCAGCCAAACTACAAGGACCCTTTATGGCTACACCTTC; d_gene: -; v_gene: TRBV3-1; abundance: few; j_gene: TRBJ1-2
CDR3aa: CASSPTTGLTYNEQFF; CDR3nt: TGCGCCAGCAGCCCCACGACAGGGTTGACCTACAATGAGCAGTTCTTC; d_gene: TRBD1; v_gene: TRBV5-1; abundance: -; j_gene: TRBJ2-1
CDR3aa: CATSDSRRRAGTDTQYF; CDR3nt: TGTGCCACCAGTGACTCCCGGCGTAGGGCAGGGACAGATACGCAGTATTTT; d_gene: -; v_gene: TRBV24-1; abundance: few; j_gene: TRBJ2-3
CDR3aa: CASRPRASTDTQYF; CDR3nt: TGCGCCAGCAGGCCCAGGGCGAGCACAGATACGCAGTATTTT; d_gene: -; v_gene: TRBV5-1; abundance: -; j_gene: TRBJ2-3
CDR3aa: CATSRGSYNEQFF; CDR3nt: TGTGCCACCAGCAGAGGGTCCTACAATGAGCAGTTCTTC; d_gene: -; v_gene: TRBV15; abundance: many; j_gene: TRBJ2-1
CDR3aa: CASRRGVGTGELFF; CDR3nt: TGTGCCAGCAGGAGGGGAGTTGGTACCGGGGAGCTGTTTTTT; d_gene: -; v_gene: TRBV28; abundance: many; j_gene: TRBJ2-2
CDR3aa: CASSQATGQGNGYTF; CDR3nt: TGTGCCAGCAGCCAAGCGACCGGCCAGGGAAATGGCTACACCTTC; d_gene: -; v_gene: TRBV4-2; abundance: -; j_gene: TRBJ1-2
CDR3aa: CSARDGGPILNQPQHF; CDR3nt: TGCAGTGCTAGAGATGGAGGACCGATCCTCAATCAGCCCCAGCATTTT; d_gene: -; v_gene: TRBV20-1; abundance: few; j_gene: TRBJ1-5
CDR3aa: CASCPGGGYEQYF; CDR3nt: TGCGCCAGCTGCCCAGGGGGCGGCTACGAGCAGTACTTC; d_gene: TRBD1; v_gene: TRBV5-1; abundance: -; j_gene: TRBJ2-7
CDR3aa: CASSVGEEDGYTF; CDR3nt: TGTGCCAGCAGCGTAGGGGAGGAGGATGGCTACACCTTC; d_gene: -; v_gene: TRBV9; abundance: -; j_gene: TRBJ1-2
CDR3aa: CASTLGTTNEKLFF; CDR3nt: TGTGCCAGCACCTTGGGGACAACTAATGAAAAACTGTTTTTT; d_gene: -; v_gene: TRBV12-3/TRBV12-4; abundance: many; j_gene: TRBJ1-4
CDR3aa: CASSHEGRKPYEQYF; CDR3nt: TGTGCCAGCAGCCATGAGGGACGGAAACCCTACGAGCAGTACTTC; d_gene: -; v_gene: TRBV7-9; abundance: few; j_gene: TRBJ2-7
CDR3aa: CASSSVPRTEQFF; CDR3nt: TGTGCCAGCAGCTCAGTCCCACGGACTGAGCAGTTCTTC; d_gene: -; v_gene: TRBV7-9; abundance: few; j_gene: TRBJ2-1
CDR3aa: CASSFPLTHGEQYF; CDR3nt: TGTGCCAGCAGCTTTCCCCTAACACATGGCGAGCAGTACTTC; d_gene: -; v_gene: TRBV11-2; abundance: -; j_gene: TRBJ2-7
CDR3aa: CASSASGNTEAFF; CDR3nt: TGTGCCAGCAGTGCGTCGGGGAACACTGAAGCTTTCTTT; d_gene: -; v_gene: TRBV28; abundance: -; j_gene: TRBJ1-1
CDR3aa: CASSRTLNTEAFF; CDR3nt: TGTGCCAGCAGCCGGACACTGAACACTGAAGCTTTCTTT; d_gene: -; v_gene: TRBV7-9; abundance: -; j_gene: TRBJ1-1
CDR3aa: CAISESEDRPGYF; CDR3nt: TGTGCCATCAGTGAGTCAGAGGACAGGCCAGGGTACTTC; d_gene: TRBD1; v_gene: TRBV10-3; abundance: many; j_gene: TRBJ2-7
CDR3aa: CASRGDGLYEQYF; CDR3nt: TGTGCCAGCAGGGGGGACGGGCTCTACGAGCAGTACTTC; d_gene: -; v_gene: TRBV27; abundance: -; j_gene: TRBJ2-7
CDR3aa: CASSYDWTSGLGRETQYF; CDR3nt: TGTGCCAGCAGTTACGATTGGACCTCGGGATTGGGTAGAGAGACCCAGTACTTC; d_gene: -; v_gene: TRBV6-2/TRBV6-3; abundance: -; j_gene: TRBJ2-5
CDR3aa: CAISESSGSTFF; CDR3nt: TGTGCCATCAGTGAGTCGTCGGGCTCGACGTTCTTC; d_gene: -; v_gene: TRBV10-3; abundance: few; j_gene: TRBJ2-1
CDR3aa: CASRTGTGTEKLFF; CDR3nt: TGTGCCAGCAGAACCGGGACAGGGACGGAAAAACTGTTTTTT; d_gene: TRBD1; v_gene: TRBV12-3/TRBV12-4; abundance: -; j_gene: TRBJ1-4
CDR3aa: CSATGTNSYNEQFF; CDR3nt: TGCAGTGCTACCGGGACTAACTCCTACAATGAGCAGTTCTTC; d_gene: TRBD2; v_gene: TRBV20-1; abundance: -; j_gene: TRBJ2-1
CDR3aa: CASSGSTEQFF; CDR3nt: TGTGCCAGCAGCGGCTCAACGGAGCAGTTCTTC; d_gene: -; v_gene: TRBV9; abundance: -; j_gene: TRBJ2-1
CDR3aa: CASSQGGNSNYGYTF; CDR3nt: TGTGCCAGCAGTCAGGGGGGCAACTCTAACTATGGCTACACCTTC; d_gene: TRBD1; v_gene: TRBV28; abundance: few; j_gene: TRBJ1-2
CDR3aa: CASSLGTSGGLQETQYF; CDR3nt: TGTGCCAGCAGCTTGGGGACTAGCGGGGGGTTACAAGAGACCCAGTACTTC; d_gene: TRBD2; v_gene: TRBV7-9; abundance: -; j_gene: TRBJ2-5
CDR3aa: CASSDKTVIQETQYF; CDR3nt: TGTGCCAGCAGTGATAAAACAGTGATTCAAGAGACCCAGTACTTC; d_gene: -; v_gene: TRBV25-1; abundance: many; j_gene: TRBJ2-5
CDR3aa: CSASGGGAGELFF; CDR3nt: TGCAGTGCTTCGGGGGGAGGGGCCGGGGAGCTGTTTTTT; d_gene: TRBD2; v_gene: TRBV20-1; abundance: few; j_gene: TRBJ2-2
CDR3aa: CSGGQRDEQFF; CDR3nt: TGCAGCGGCGGACAGCGCGATGAGCAGTTCTTC; d_gene: -; v_gene: TRBV29-1; abundance: -; j_gene: TRBJ2-1
CDR3aa: CASTSQGFGETQYF; CDR3nt: TGTGCCAGCACCTCACAGGGTTTCGGGGAGACCCAGTACTTC; d_gene: -; v_gene: TRBV7-2; abundance: -; j_gene: TRBJ2-5
CDR3aa: CASSSDGANTGELFF; CDR3nt: TGCGCCAGCAGCTCGGACGGAGCGAACACCGGGGAGCTGTTTTTT; d_gene: -; v_gene: TRBV5-1; abundance: -; j_gene: TRBJ2-2
CDR3aa: CASSQDVGSLSSYNSPLHF; CDR3nt: TGCGCCAGCAGCCAAGATGTCGGCAGCCTGAGCTCCTATAATTCACCCCTCCACTTT; d_gene: -; v_gene: TRBV4-3; abundance: few; j_gene: TRBJ1-6
CDR3aa: CTTRWGTDTQYF; CDR3nt: TGCACGACACGGTGGGGCACAGATACGCAGTATTTT; d_gene: -; v_gene: TRBV20-1; abundance: few; j_gene: TRBJ2-3
CDR3aa: CASSIGTGGYEQYF; CDR3nt: TGTGCCAGCAGTATAGGGACAGGGGGCTACGAGCAGTACTTC; d_gene: TRBD1; v_gene: TRBV28; abundance: few; j_gene: TRBJ2-7
CDR3aa: CASSLGSGQETQYF; CDR3nt: TGTGCCAGCAGCTTAGGGAGCGGCCAAGAGACCCAGTACTTC; d_gene: -; v_gene: TRBV5-1; abundance: many; j_gene: TRBJ2-5
CDR3aa: CSVGGPGQGSNEQYF; CDR3nt: TGCAGCGTTGGAGGTCCGGGACAGGGATCAAACGAGCAGTACTTC; d_gene: TRBD1; v_gene: TRBV29-1; abundance: -; j_gene: TRBJ2-7
CDR3aa: CSARTSGKSTDTQYF; CDR3nt: TGCAGTGCTAGAACTAGCGGGAAAAGCACAGATACGCAGTATTTT; d_gene: TRBD2; v_gene: TRBV20-1; abundance: once; j_gene: TRBJ2-3
CDR3aa: CASRMDRGRNNEQFF; CDR3nt: TGTGCCAGCAGGATGGACAGGGGTAGGAACAATGAGCAGTTCTTC; d_gene: TRBD1; v_gene: TRBV12-3/TRBV12-4; abundance: few; j_gene: TRBJ2-1
CDR3aa: CASSSNWGVGTEAFF; CDR3nt: TGTGCCAGCAGCTCCAACTGGGGGGTGGGCACTGAAGCTTTCTTT; d_gene: -; v_gene: TRBV7-2; abundance: few; j_gene: TRBJ1-1
CDR3aa: CSARESVQAGTQYF; CDR3nt: TGCAGTGCTAGAGAGAGTGTCCAGGCTGGGACCCAGTACTTC; d_gene: -; v_gene: TRBV20-1; abundance: -; j_gene: TRBJ2-5
CDR3aa: CASSPLQGIGSGELFF; CDR3nt: TGTGCCAGCAGCCCTTTACAGGGAATTGGTTCCGGGGAGCTGTTTTTT; d_gene: -; v_gene: TRBV7-9; abundance: -; j_gene: TRBJ2-2
CDR3aa: CASSNSGTGISEQFF; CDR3nt: TGTGCCAGCAGCAACTCCGGGACAGGGATCAGTGAGCAGTTCTTC; d_gene: TRBD1; v_gene: TRBV5-4; abundance: -; j_gene: TRBJ2-1
CDR3aa: CASSLARQRSTDTQYF; CDR3nt: TGCGCCAGCAGCTTGGCGAGGCAGCGTAGCACAGATACGCAGTATTTT; d_gene: -; v_gene: TRBV5-1; abundance: few; j_gene: TRBJ2-3
CDR3aa: CASRKTDRGYEGYTF; CDR3nt: TGTGCCAGCAGGAAAACGGACAGGGGGTATGAAGGCTACACCTTC; d_gene: TRBD1; v_gene: TRBV12-3/TRBV12-4; abundance: few; j_gene: TRBJ1-2
CDR3aa: CASSPDSGEQYF; CDR3nt: TGTGCCAGCTCACCTGACAGCGGCGAGCAGTACTTC; d_gene: -; v_gene: TRBV18; abundance: few; j_gene: TRBJ2-7
CDR3aa: CSASAEASRQETQYF; CDR3nt: TGCAGTGCTAGCGCTGAGGCGAGCCGCCAAGAGACCCAGTACTTC; d_gene: -; v_gene: TRBV20-1; abundance: -; j_gene: TRBJ2-5
CDR3aa: CSAPLPRGMGNEQFF; CDR3nt: TGCAGTGCGCCTTTACCTAGGGGTATGGGCAATGAGCAGTTCTTC; d_gene: -; v_gene: TRBV20-1; abundance: -; j_gene: TRBJ2-1